The 3 T cell receptor beta chains below were found in one sample sequenced in a study of blood T cell repertoires in COVID-19. The table came from immunoSEQ multiplex PCR; TCRdb's copy has only in-frame clones and leaves some out. The table shows approximately 310,000 clones, with about 89% occurring only once. The sample was PBMCs or T cells enriched from blood (not recorded which). These receptor sequences come from a man between 60 and 70 years old who had recovered from COVID-19.

The chain combines TRBV24-1 with TRBJ2-7; D is uncertain. CDR3 size: 13 residues. Germline assignment: CDR1 KGHDR and CDR2 SFDVKD. The V and J ends lost 7 bases and 2 bases respectively, with 11 bases between them. DNA of the CDR3: TGTGCCACCAGCGCCTCGGAGACCTACGAGCAGTACTTC. Amino acids: CATSASETYEQYF.

This clone has a single count. The chain is built from TRBV3-1 (or the pseudogene TRBV3-2) and TRBJ1-1, with 8 bases lining up with TRBD1. CDR3 length equals 15 residues. Germline assignment: CDR1 LGHDT and CDR2 YNNKEL (reference sequence). Unmatched junction bases numbered 11, after V lost 4 bases and J lost 7 bases. The CDR3 loop is CASSPRTGNRGEAFF. As DNA, the CDR3 is TGTGCCAGCAGCCCAAGGACAGGGAATCGGGGTGAAGCTTTCTTT.

The V and J genes are TRBV9 and TRBJ2-3, with 9 bases identical to TRBD1. The V and J ends lost 4 bases and 2 bases, in that order; junction bases with no gene match: 5. The germline gives CDR1 SGDLS, CDR2 YYNGEE. The CDR3 has 15 amino acids. The CDR3 spells CASSLQGAPTDTQYF. As DNA, the CDR3 is TGTGCCAGCAGCTTACAGGGGGCGCCCACAGATACGCAGTATTTT.